The rows below give T cell receptor beta chains drawn from one sample of a study of T-cell memory formation after mild COVID-19. TCRdb reprocessed the 5' RACE reads via MiXCR and lists one record per CDR3 protein. This table holds 350,000 to 550,000 distinct CDR3 sequences, more than 15% found once. Input material: PBMCs or a T cell subset sorted from them (not recorded which). The receptors originated from a man aged 18 to 30 who had mild COVID-19 (a few samples of this study predate the infection). Cell type and time point are not known. Both conserved end residues are part of each CDR3. A D gene is named only where the DNA matches it firmly. The size field is filled for only some rows; it gives once, few, many or a size class.

V gene: TRBV7-2
clone size: NA
D gene: NA
J gene: TRBJ2-5
CDR3 protein: CASRFTGAQETQYF
CDR3 DNA: TGTGCCAGCAGGTTTACGGGGGCGCAGGAGACCCAGTACTTC

V gene: TRBV25-1
clone size: few
D gene: NA
J gene: TRBJ2-2
CDR3 protein: CASSEYSRNAGELFF
CDR3 DNA: TGTGCCAGCAGCGAATACAGCCGTAATGCCGGGGAGCTGTTTTTT

V gene: TRBV5-1
clone size: few
D gene: NA
J gene: TRBJ2-1
CDR3 protein: CASSLETGSEQFF
CDR3 DNA: TGCGCCAGCAGCTTGGAGACGGGGAGTGAGCAGTTCTTC

V gene: TRBV6-5
clone size: NA
D gene: TRBD1
J gene: TRBJ1-6
CDR3 protein: CASSWGQFNSPLHF
CDR3 DNA: TGTGCCAGCAGTTGGGGACAGTTTAATTCACCCCTCCACTTT

V gene: TRBV5-1
clone size: NA
D gene: TRBD2
J gene: TRBJ2-3
CDR3 protein: CASQTSGGPTDTQYF
CDR3 DNA: TGCGCCAGTCAGACTAGCGGGGGGCCCACAGATACGCAGTATTTT

V gene: TRBV5-1
clone size: few
D gene: TRBD1
J gene: TRBJ2-2
CDR3 protein: CASRTPGQGTTGELFF
CDR3 DNA: TGCGCCAGCAGAACCCCGGGACAGGGAACCACCGGGGAGCTGTTTTTT

V gene: TRBV29-1
clone size: NA
D gene: NA
J gene: TRBJ1-1
CDR3 protein: CSVANTEAFF
CDR3 DNA: TGCAGCGTGGCGAACACTGAAGCTTTCTTT

V gene: TRBV6-1
clone size: NA
D gene: NA
J gene: TRBJ1-1
CDR3 protein: CASSEQANTEAFF
CDR3 DNA: TGTGCCAGCAGTGAACAGGCGAACACTGAAGCTTTCTTT

V gene: TRBV6-5
clone size: few
D gene: TRBD1
J gene: TRBJ2-2
CDR3 protein: CASSPTGANTGELFF
CDR3 DNA: TGTGCCAGCAGCCCTACAGGGGCGAACACCGGGGAGCTGTTTTTT

V gene: TRBV5-1
clone size: few
D gene: TRBD2
J gene: TRBJ2-7
CDR3 protein: CASRLSAGGYEQYF
CDR3 DNA: TGCGCCAGCAGACTCTCTGCGGGGGGCTACGAGCAGTACTTC

V gene: TRBV6-2/TRBV6-3
clone size: NA
D gene: NA
J gene: TRBJ1-4
CDR3 protein: CASSFRATEKLFF
CDR3 DNA: TGTGCCAGCAGTTTTCGGGCGACTGAGAAACTGTTTTTT

V gene: TRBV20-1
clone size: few
D gene: NA
J gene: TRBJ2-3
CDR3 protein: CSAPDHTDTQYF
CDR3 DNA: TGCAGTGCCCCTGATCACACAGATACGCAGTATTTT

V gene: TRBV4-2
clone size: many
D gene: NA
J gene: TRBJ1-1
CDR3 protein: CASRPTGQINTEAFF
CDR3 DNA: TGTGCCAGCAGACCAACTGGGCAAATTAACACTGAAGCTTTCTTT

V gene: TRBV19
clone size: NA
D gene: NA
J gene: TRBJ1-2
CDR3 protein: CASTNHTYYGYTF
CDR3 DNA: TGTGCCAGTACCAACCACACGTACTATGGCTACACCTTC

V gene: TRBV20-1
clone size: NA
D gene: NA
J gene: TRBJ2-5
CDR3 protein: CSAWGPPGETQYF
CDR3 DNA: TGCAGTGCTTGGGGACCGCCGGGGGAGACCCAGTACTTC

V gene: TRBV5-1
clone size: NA
D gene: NA
J gene: TRBJ1-1
CDR3 protein: CASSLGSGPYQEAFF
CDR3 DNA: TGCGCCAGCAGCTTGGGCTCCGGGCCTTACCAAGAAGCTTTCTTT

V gene: TRBV18
clone size: few
D gene: NA
J gene: TRBJ1-5
CDR3 protein: CASSILPQGKDQPQHF
CDR3 DNA: TGTGCCAGCTCGATTTTACCACAGGGAAAGGATCAGCCCCAGCATTTT

V gene: TRBV5-1
clone size: many
D gene: NA
J gene: TRBJ2-3
CDR3 protein: CASSFSGASTDTQYF
CDR3 DNA: TGCGCCAGCAGCTTCTCGGGGGCCAGCACAGATACGCAGTATTTT

V gene: TRBV7-2
clone size: many
D gene: TRBD1
J gene: TRBJ2-4
CDR3 protein: CASSLDRGHIQYF
CDR3 DNA: TGTGCCAGCAGCTTGGACAGGGGTCACATTCAGTACTTC

V gene: TRBV6-5
clone size: many
D gene: TRBD2
J gene: TRBJ2-2
CDR3 protein: CASSYSRLASNTGELFF
CDR3 DNA: TGTGCCAGCAGTTACTCCCGACTAGCGTCGAACACCGGGGAGCTGTTTTTT

V gene: TRBV5-1
clone size: few
D gene: TRBD2
J gene: TRBJ2-1
CDR3 protein: CASSLIPSGGHNEQFF
CDR3 DNA: TGCGCCAGCAGCTTGATCCCTAGCGGGGGCCACAATGAGCAGTTCTTC

V gene: TRBV5-1
clone size: NA
D gene: NA
J gene: TRBJ2-2
CDR3 protein: CASSYTANTGELFF
CDR3 DNA: TGCGCCAGCAGCTATACAGCGAACACCGGGGAGCTGTTTTTT

V gene: TRBV21-1
clone size: NA
D gene: NA
J gene: TRBJ1-6
CDR3 protein: CASRAEQLNSPLHF
CDR3 DNA: TGTGCCAGCAGGGCGGAACAGCTTAATTCACCCCTCCACTTT

V gene: TRBV5-4
clone size: NA
D gene: NA
J gene: TRBJ2-5
CDR3 protein: CASSLSGQPGETQYF
CDR3 DNA: TGTGCCAGCAGCTTGTCTGGGCAGCCGGGGGAGACCCAGTACTTC

V gene: TRBV4-3
clone size: few
D gene: TRBD2
J gene: TRBJ2-2
CDR3 protein: CASRAGGYTGELFF
CDR3 DNA: TGCGCCAGCCGCGCGGGGGGCTACACCGGGGAGCTGTTTTTT

V gene: TRBV20-1
clone size: NA
D gene: NA
J gene: TRBJ2-7
CDR3 protein: CSASRRTNSYEQYF
CDR3 DNA: TGCAGTGCTAGTCGCAGGACCAACTCCTACGAGCAGTACTTC

V gene: TRBV7-9
clone size: NA
D gene: NA
J gene: TRBJ1-1
CDR3 protein: CASSPPLGVTEAFF
CDR3 DNA: TGTGCCAGCAGCCCTCCCCTGGGAGTGACTGAAGCTTTCTTT

V gene: TRBV27
clone size: few
D gene: NA
J gene: TRBJ2-7
CDR3 protein: CASSPQAGPTYEQYF
CDR3 DNA: TGTGCCAGCAGTCCGCAGGCCGGGCCCACCTACGAGCAGTACTTC

V gene: TRBV7-9
clone size: NA
D gene: TRBD2
J gene: TRBJ2-1
CDR3 protein: CASSKGLAVLNEQFF
CDR3 DNA: TGTGCCAGCAGCAAGGGACTAGCGGTACTCAATGAGCAGTTCTTC

V gene: TRBV5-1
clone size: many
D gene: NA
J gene: TRBJ1-1
CDR3 protein: CASSLSLGAEAFF
CDR3 DNA: TGCGCCAGCAGCTTGTCCCTGGGGGCTGAAGCTTTCTTT

V gene: TRBV5-1
clone size: NA
D gene: NA
J gene: TRBJ2-5
CDR3 protein: CASSPAEGRETQYF
CDR3 DNA: TGCGCCAGCAGCCCCGCTGAGGGGAGGGAGACCCAGTACTTC

V gene: TRBV28
clone size: few
D gene: TRBD1
J gene: TRBJ2-3
CDR3 protein: CASRTTGTGGTDTQYF
CDR3 DNA: TGTGCCAGCAGAACAACCGGGACAGGGGGCACAGATACGCAGTATTTT

V gene: TRBV5-1
clone size: many
D gene: NA
J gene: TRBJ2-5
CDR3 protein: CASRLGISQETQYF
CDR3 DNA: TGCGCCAGCAGATTGGGGATCAGTCAAGAGACCCAGTACTTC

V gene: TRBV10-2
clone size: NA
D gene: NA
J gene: TRBJ1-1
CDR3 protein: CASSPGRANTEAFF
CDR3 DNA: TGCGCCAGCAGTCCTGGTAGGGCGAACACTGAAGCTTTCTTT

V gene: TRBV5-6
clone size: NA
D gene: NA
J gene: TRBJ1-2
CDR3 protein: CASSGGGHGGMVVRGYTF
CDR3 DNA: TGTGCCAGCAGCGGGGGGGGTCACGGAGGCATGGTTGTCCGCGGCTACACCTTC

V gene: TRBV27
clone size: few
D gene: NA
J gene: TRBJ1-2
CDR3 protein: CASSSGMWGYTF
CDR3 DNA: TGTGCCAGCAGTTCCGGAATGTGGGGCTACACCTTC

V gene: TRBV7-2
clone size: NA
D gene: NA
J gene: TRBJ1-6
CDR3 protein: CASSLSFSPLHF
CDR3 DNA: TGTGCCAGCAGCTTATCCTTTTCACCCCTCCACTTT

V gene: TRBV9
clone size: few
D gene: NA
J gene: TRBJ2-3
CDR3 protein: CASSMFGTDTQYF
CDR3 DNA: TGTGCCAGCAGCATGTTTGGCACAGATACGCAGTATTTT

V gene: TRBV5-1
clone size: NA
D gene: TRBD2
J gene: TRBJ2-7
CDR3 protein: CASSAFTGTSATYEQYF
CDR3 DNA: TGCGCCAGCAGCGCCTTCACCGGGACTAGCGCGACCTACGAGCAGTACTTC

V gene: TRBV5-1
clone size: many
D gene: NA
J gene: TRBJ1-1
CDR3 protein: CASSFRGNTEAFF
CDR3 DNA: TGTGCCAGCAGCTTCAGGGGTAACACTGAAGCTTTCTTT

V gene: TRBV5-1
clone size: NA
D gene: TRBD2
J gene: TRBJ2-1
CDR3 protein: CASSPGLVLREQFF
CDR3 DNA: TGCGCCAGCAGCCCGGGACTAGTACTACGCGAGCAGTTCTTC